This T cell receptor beta chain originates from a study of T cells after yellow fever vaccination. Per the germline V gene, CDR1 is SGHRS and CDR2 is YFSETQ. This CDR3 region has 14 residues. V lost 2 bases, J lost 4 bases, and 11 bases lay in between. Study results and limitations: Relatively few clonotypes were ones that appeared in both CD4 and CD8 compartments.

Making TCR cDNA involved 5'RACE template switching, which added UMIs and a universal primer site. One entry per CDR3 protein, called by TCRdb with MiXCR from the 5' RACE reads. The sample shows about 370,000 distinct CDR3 sequences, around 10% of them seen only once. To note about this clonotype: Its antigen remains unknown.

The chain is built from TRBV5-1 and TRBJ2-3; D not resolved. The source material was PBMCs, sampled on the day of the first yellow fever vaccination. The origin of this receptor is a man aged 18-30 years who received the YFV17D yellow fever vaccine. CDR3 coding DNA: TGCGCCAGCAGCTTTGGGGTGGCGGCAGATACGCAGTATTTT. It codes for CASSFGVAADTQYF.